This entry describes one T cell receptor beta chain. The antigen is undetermined. These data are taken from a study of T cells in Graves' hyperthyroidism and ophthalmopathy. Study context: Peripheral blood was collected at initial diagnosis, before any treatment.

TCR beta CDR3 sequences were amplified from RNA transcripts. With the HTBI primer set, the TCR CDR3 went through a first round of RT-PCR. MiXCR, run by TCRdb on the multiplex PCR reads, gives a single entry per CDR3 protein. Of approximately 430,000 distinct CDR3 sequences in the sample, 15% to 19% were seen once. The V end lost 7 bases, the J end lost 3 bases, and 9 bases lay between the germline ends. Germline CDR1 is SGHAT and CDR2 is FQNNGV. The CDR3 spans 13 residues. Exclusions: uncontrolled infection, other autoimmune disease, pregnancy, lactation. Study-level points and caveats: Ophthalmopathy was model-predicted a median 6.5 months pre-onset.

The receptor was derived from a woman under 30 with Graves' hyperthyroidism. The chain is built from TRBV11-2 and TRBJ2-2, with a weak D call TRBD2 (6 bases). Sample: blood. CDR3 sequence: CASKRGYTGELFF. The CDR3 DNA reads as TGTGCCAGCAAACGGGGGTACACCGGGGAGCTGTTTTTT.